This TCR beta chain was recovered during a study of identical twins' blood T cells. Six healthy women, forming three identical twin pairs, donated samples. TCRdb called the 5' RACE reads again in MiXCR, with one record for every CDR3 protein. The table lists roughly 380,000 distinct CDR3 sequences, approximately 30% of them singletons. This CDR3 region has 13 residues. The germline CDR1 and CDR2 sequences are SGHRS and YFSETQ. V lost 1 base and J lost 4, with 5 bases in between. This receptor was identified in a woman between 18 and 50 years old in good health. Input material: PBMCs. This chain links TRBV5-1 with TRBJ1-4; D uncertain. The CDR3 sequence: CASSLSLNEKLFF. As DNA, the CDR3 is TGCGCCAGCAGCTTGAGTCTTAATGAAAAACTGTTTTTT.